Listed below are T cell receptor beta chains from one sample, sequenced in a study of spatial heterogeneity in lung cancer. TCRdb processed the 5' RACE reads anew with MiXCR; each CDR3 protein has one entry. The sample has approximately 20,000 distinct CDR3 sequences, less than 12% seen once. The starting material was PBMCs, obtained at follow-up. The receptors here all came from a female donor with early-stage non-small cell lung cancer. Each CDR3 is given with its conserved first and last residue. The D gene is left open where the match is weak. Clone sizes are given selectively: once, few, many, or a class where the clone is expanded.

d_call	clone_size	v_call	j_call	cdr3_nt	cdr3_aa
NA	many	TRBV11-2	TRBJ2-2	TGTGCCAGCAGCCGAGGACAGAACACCGGGGAGCTGTTTTTT	CASSRGQNTGELFF
TRBD1	many	TRBV29-1	TRBJ1-5	TGCAGCGTGCGGGACAGCATCAATCAGCCCCAGCATTTT	CSVRDSINQPQHF
TRBD2	many	TRBV29-1	TRBJ2-7	TGCAGCGTTGTGGTAGCGGGCCTCTCCTACGAGCAGTACTTC	CSVVVAGLSYEQYF
TRBD2	many	TRBV20-1	TRBJ2-3	TGCAGTGCTACCCTAGCGGGAATGAAAGATACGCAGTATTTT	CSATLAGMKDTQYF
NA	many	TRBV7-9	TRBJ2-5	TGTGCCAGCAGCTTAGTCCAAGAGACCCAGTACTTC	CASSLVQETQYF
NA	many	TRBV11-3	TRBJ2-5	TGTGCCAGCAGCTTAGGTGGACGGGGTCTGGAGACCCAGTACTTC	CASSLGGRGLETQYF
NA	many	TRBV4-3	TRBJ1-1	TGCGCCAGCAGCCATAGGGACCGTGAAGCTTTCTTT	CASSHRDREAFF
TRBD2	few	TRBV20-1	TRBJ2-7	TGCAGTGCCCACCACCTAGCGGGAGGGGGCGAGCAGTACTTC	CSAHHLAGGGEQYF
NA	NA	TRBV28	TRBJ2-3	TGTGCCAGCAGTCCCCCGGGGTCAGGCACAGATACGCAGTATTTT	CASSPPGSGTDTQYF
NA	many	TRBV2	TRBJ2-2	TGTGCCAGCAGTGACAGGCCAGACACCGGGGAGCTGTTTTTT	CASSDRPDTGELFF
NA	many	TRBV7-9	TRBJ2-7	TGTGCCAGCAGCTCCTTGGGCGACGAGCAGTACTTC	CASSSLGDEQYF
NA	NA	TRBV7-2	TRBJ2-5	TGTGCCAGCAGCTTAGCAGGACGGACCCAAGAGACCCAGTACTTC	CASSLAGRTQETQYF
NA	many	TRBV7-9	TRBJ2-3	TGTGCCAGCAGCCCAATCACAGGAACGAACGCAGATACGCAGTATTTT	CASSPITGTNADTQYF
NA	many	TRBV20-1	TRBJ2-2	TGCAGTGCTATCCCAGGGGACACCGGGGAGCTGTTTTTT	CSAIPGDTGELFF
NA	many	TRBV18	TRBJ2-2	TGTGCCAGCTCACCTCTCCGGGCCCCCGGGACCGGGGAGCTGTTTTTT	CASSPLRAPGTGELFF
NA	many	TRBV3-1	TRBJ1-4	TGTGCCAGCAGCCAAGATATAGCAACTAATGAAAAACTGTTTTTT	CASSQDIATNEKLFF
NA	many	TRBV19	TRBJ2-3	TGTGCCAGTAGCCTGCTGGGGAGTCTGGATACGCAGTATTTT	CASSLLGSLDTQYF
NA	medium-sized	TRBV7-9	TRBJ1-4	TGTGCCAGCAGCAGGGGAGGGGTTGATGAAAAACTGTTTTTT	CASSRGGVDEKLFF
TRBD2	many	TRBV5-1	TRBJ2-1	TGCGCCAGCAGCCCGAGACTAGCGGGAAGCGGCAATGAGCAGTTCTTC	CASSPRLAGSGNEQFF
NA	many	TRBV27	TRBJ2-2	TGTGCCAGCAGCGACAACATCGGACAGCTCACCGGGGAGCTGTTTTTT	CASSDNIGQLTGELFF
TRBD1	few	TRBV4-1	TRBJ1-2	TGCGCCAGCAGCCTTTACCAAACGACAGGGGGGGCTGGCTACACCTTC	CASSLYQTTGGAGYTF
NA	many	TRBV24-1	TRBJ2-3	TGTGCCACCAGTGATTGGGGCAGTTCCACAGATACGCAGTATTTT	CATSDWGSSTDTQYF
TRBD1	many	TRBV27	TRBJ1-1	TGTGCCAGCAGTAAGACAGGGAAGACTGAAGCTTTCTTT	CASSKTGKTEAFF
NA	many	TRBV20-1	TRBJ1-4	TGCAGTGCTAGCGGCGGACTTGAAAAACTGTTTTTT	CSASGGLEKLFF
NA	NA	TRBV6-2/TRBV6-3	TRBJ2-3	TGTGCCAGCAGCGACCCAGGAACTTTTAGCACAGATACGCAGTATTTT	CASSDPGTFSTDTQYF
NA	many	TRBV4-2	TRBJ1-1	TGTGCCAGCAGCCAAGAAAAGGGAAGGGTGGGCACTGAAGCTTTCTTT	CASSQEKGRVGTEAFF
NA	few	TRBV7-9	TRBJ2-3	TGTGCCAGCAGCTTAGTCAGGGAGACCACAGATACGCAGTATTTT	CASSLVRETTDTQYF
NA	many	TRBV29-1	TRBJ2-6	TGCAGCGTTGCCACCAGGGGCCGATCCTCTGGGGCCAACGTCCTGACTTTC	CSVATRGRSSGANVLTF
TRBD1	few	TRBV25-1	TRBJ2-7	TGTGCCAGCAGTCTCACAGGGGCCGAGCAGTACTTC	CASSLTGAEQYF
NA	many	TRBV4-1	TRBJ1-2	TGCGCCAGCAGCCAAGAGGGCAGGAGTAACTATGGCTACACCTTC	CASSQEGRSNYGYTF
NA	many	TRBV6-2/TRBV6-3	TRBJ2-5	TGTGCCACCGGGGGATTTGTTGGAGAGACCCAGTACTTC	CATGGFVGETQYF
NA	few	TRBV23-1	TRBJ2-1	TGCGCCAGCAGTCTTGGGAGGCAACCCTACAATGAGCAGTTCTTC	CASSLGRQPYNEQFF
NA	NA	TRBV27	TRBJ1-5	TGTGCCAGCAGTTCGGGGGACGGGAATCAGCCCCAGCATTTT	CASSSGDGNQPQHF
NA	many	TRBV2	TRBJ1-2	TGTGCCAGCAGTGGAGACCCCCCGGCTGGCTACACCTTC	CASSGDPPAGYTF
NA	many	TRBV6-2/TRBV6-3	TRBJ1-2	TGTGCCAGCAGTTTCTCCACTGGACGGGATGGCTACACCTTC	CASSFSTGRDGYTF
NA	many	TRBV6-6	TRBJ1-5	TGTGCCAGCAGTTACTCCTCGAAGCATAGCAATCAGCCCCAGCATTTT	CASSYSSKHSNQPQHF
NA	many	TRBV6-1	TRBJ1-5	TGTGCCAGTCTCTCCTGGGACGGCTCAGCTCGCCATTTT	CASLSWDGSARHF
TRBD1	many	TRBV27	TRBJ1-2	TGTGCCAGCAGTTTAAAATCGGGACAGAGTAACTATGGCTACACCTTC	CASSLKSGQSNYGYTF
NA	few	TRBV5-4	TRBJ2-7	TGTGCCAGCAGCCGAGTCCCAGTACCGAGCTCCTACGAGCAGTACTTC	CASSRVPVPSSYEQYF
NA	many	TRBV29-1	TRBJ1-2	TGCAGCGTTCCCATAGGGCCTAACTATGGCTACACCTTC	CSVPIGPNYGYTF
NA	many	TRBV12-3/TRBV12-4	TRBJ1-1	TGTGCCAGCAGCCGTCACAGGGTGATGGAAGCTTTCTTT	CASSRHRVMEAFF
NA	NA	TRBV7-2	TRBJ1-2	TGTGTCAGCAGCTCCCGCGGGGGCGACTATGGCTACACCTTC	CVSSSRGGDYGYTF